This T cell receptor (beta chain) was found in a study of technical replicates of blood from several donors. This CDR3 contains 15 residues. Germline V lookup: CDR1 SGHTA, CDR2 FQGNSA. With V trimmed by 4 bases and J by 7 bases, 9 bases remained unmatched. Using immunoSEQ multiplex PCR, the repertoire was profiled, and TCRdb retains in-frame clones only, with some absent. The sample lists nearly 80,000 clones; around 92% were seen once. The specimen was T cells isolated from PBMCs. This receptor was identified in a human donor in good health. J is TRBJ1-4 and V is TRBV7-2; 7 bases are a match to TRBD1. Written as DNA, the CDR3 is TGTGCCAGCAGCTATCGGGACAGTAGAAGTGAAAAACTGTTTTTT. It is translated as CASSYRDSRSEKLFF.